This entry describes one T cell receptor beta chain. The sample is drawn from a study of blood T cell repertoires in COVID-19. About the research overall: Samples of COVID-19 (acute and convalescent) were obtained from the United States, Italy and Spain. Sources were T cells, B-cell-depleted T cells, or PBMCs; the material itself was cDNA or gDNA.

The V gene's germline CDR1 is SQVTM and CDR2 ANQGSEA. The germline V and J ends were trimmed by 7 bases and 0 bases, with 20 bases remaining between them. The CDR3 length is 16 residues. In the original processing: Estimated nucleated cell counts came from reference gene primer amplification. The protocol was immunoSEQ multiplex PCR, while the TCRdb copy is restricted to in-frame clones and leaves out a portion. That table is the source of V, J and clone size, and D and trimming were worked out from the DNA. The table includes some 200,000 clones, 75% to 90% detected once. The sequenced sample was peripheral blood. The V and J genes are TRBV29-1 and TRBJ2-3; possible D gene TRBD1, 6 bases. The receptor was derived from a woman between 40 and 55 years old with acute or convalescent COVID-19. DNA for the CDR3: TGCAGCGCCCTTCCGGGACAAACTTCGAGCACAGATACGCAGTATTTT. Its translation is CSALPGQTSSTDTQYF.